This T cell receptor (beta chain) was obtained from a study of cytomegalovirus exposure and HLA in healthy donors. Vbeta (60) and Jbeta (13) primers were used in the PCR. Sequencing was performed with immunoSEQ multiplex PCR; in TCRdb, only in-frame clones are kept and a portion is missing. The sample lists under 150,000 clones, 67% occurring once. Study-wide results and limits: In a later analysis, donors in an Asian-associated ancestry cluster reportedly had fewer N-insertions in productive TCRs than the cohort mean. Serostatus for CMV was the only available immune exposure information. For most subjects, TCR beta sequences were reported to predict HLA-A and HLA-B alleles with accuracy.

As for this clone: The antigen is undetermined.

The sequenced sample consisted of PBMCs. This receptor was taken from a man aged 18-30 years in good health and CMV-seropositive.

CDR3 DNA: TGTGCCAGCAGTGCCCAGGGGTCTGACTACACCTTC. Encoded protein: CASSAQGSDYTF. This sequence joins TRBV25-1 and TRBJ1-2, with TRBD1 as a possible D gene (6 bases). This CDR3 contains 12 residues. Between the trimmed V and J ends, which lost 4 bases and 10 bases, there was a span of 13 bases. Germline CDR1 reads MGHDK; CDR2 reads SYGVNS.